The count of the clone carrying this T cell receptor beta chain is one. The entry originates in a study of control samples from healthy donors and cancer patients. Clones were read by immunoSEQ multiplex PCR, and TCRdb kept only the in-frame ones, dropping some. The sample records approximately 90,000 clones, about 84% being singletons. The germline V gene encodes CDR1 MNHEY and CDR2 SVGAGI. The CDR3 is made up of 13 amino acids. V shed 6 bases and J shed 0 bases, with 8 bases lying between them. The clonotype comes from a woman aged 40 to 50 in good health. The gene calls are TRBV6-5 and TRBJ1-1; no definite D call. Sequencing input: blood. The CDR3 DNA reads TGTGCCAGCAGGCCCAGTCTGAACACTGAAGCTTTCTTT. It translates to CASRPSLNTEAFF.